This T cell receptor beta chain was profiled in a study of identical twins. Via MiXCR, TCRdb re-called the 5' RACE reads, giving one row per CDR3 protein. The table has about 200,000 distinct CDR3 sequences, approximately 16% seen once. The germline CDR1 and CDR2 sequences are SGHVS and FQNEAQ. This CDR3 is 13 amino acids long. Deletions cut 5 bases from V and 2 bases from J, with 7 bases between. This clonotype occurred a few times. These sequences were also reported in another study, on T cells expressing NK-cell markers. Turning to that study: Eight donors were sequenced, of whom seven were HCMV-seropositive, while the remaining one was HCMV-seronegative.

The source of this sequence is a woman between 18 and 29 years old in good health. The source material was CD8+ T cells sorted from blood. J is TRBJ2-1 and V is TRBV7-8; D is ambiguous. In nucleotides, the CDR3 is TGTGCCAGCAGCGCTCTAACCTACAATGAGCAGTTCTTC. Its translation: CASSALTYNEQFF.